This TCR beta chain originates from a study of cytomegalovirus exposure and HLA in healthy donors. Study details: Earlier work reported 95 million to 130 million unique TCR beta sequences from 150 million to 200 million T cells. The study, taken as a whole, reports: Sequencing depth roughly uniform across donors was assumed in presence/absence analyses. In a later analysis, about 17,000 TCR beta sequences were associated with HLA alleles at 0.05 false discovery rate.

The PCR was carried out with 60 Vbeta primers and 13 Jbeta primers. Method: immunoSEQ multiplex PCR; TCRdb's copy keeps in-frame clones and lacks some. Altogether around 200,000 clones are present, roughly 75% being singletons, with the ten largest covering 4.5% to 5.5%. Details on this clone: Its specificity is not known.

This receptor was obtained from a man aged 25 to 45 in good health and CMV-seropositive. Material: PBMCs.

As DNA, the CDR3 is TGCGCCAGCAGTCACCTTCGCACTAGCGGGAGCTCCTACGAGCAGTACTTC. It yields the protein CASSHLRTSGSSYEQYF. The gene calls are TRBV23-1 and TRBJ2-7; 11 nucleotides line up with TRBD2. TRBV23-1 counts as an open reading frame of uncertain function. The trim removed 3 bases at V and 0 bases at J, leaving 7 bases unmatched. This CDR3 is 17 amino acids long.